This T cell receptor (beta chain) appears in the sequencing data of a study of T cells after yellow fever vaccination. Regarding the study as a whole: The study noted that FACS-sorted repertoires could contain abundant clonotypes contaminating from the bulk population.

The CDR3 runs 12 residues. The ends were cut back, 6 bases at V and 10 bases at J, with 10 bases in the middle. Germline loops: CDR1 SEHNR, CDR2 FQNEAQ (reference sequence). Comments on this clonotype: The antigen remains undetermined.

5'RACE template switching produced TCR cDNA carrying a universal primer site and UMIs. TCRdb processed the 5' RACE reads anew with MiXCR; each CDR3 protein has one entry. The sample shows 150,000 to 200,000 distinct CDR3 sequences, approximately 10% of them seen only once. The V gene is TRBV7-9, the J gene TRBJ1-6; D possibly corresponds to TRBD1 (5 bases). The sequenced sample was CD8+ T cells sorted from PBMCs, obtained 15 days after the yellow fever booster vaccination. This receptor was identified in a man younger than 35 who received the YFV17D yellow fever vaccine. The CDR3 spells CASRLGGSPLHF. In DNA, the CDR3 is TGTGCCAGCAGATTGGGGGGATCACCCCTCCACTTT.